The text below deals with one T cell receptor (beta chain). Its antigen is unidentified. These data come from a study of graft-versus-host responses after intestinal transplantation. In the study overall: Transplant types were multivisceral, liver-intestinal, or isolated intestinal.

CDR3 length: 14 residues. Germline CDR1 and CDR2: GTSNPN and SVGIG (reference sequence). Trimming removed 5 bases from V and 7 bases from J; junction bases left unmatched: 9. The table came from immunoSEQ multiplex PCR; TCRdb's copy has only in-frame clones and leaves some out. Of more than 80,000 clones listed, around 89% were seen once; the top ten hold roughly 0.3%. This specimen was unstimulated CD4+ T cells sorted from spleen or lymph node cells, taken before transplant. J is TRBJ2-7 and V is TRBV30, with 12 positions matching TRBD2. This sequence was found in a human donor who was the organ donor for an intestinal transplant. DNA for the CDR3: TGTGCCTGGTCAAAACTAGCGGGGGGCCGGGAGCAGTACTTC. It specifies CAWSKLAGGREQYF.